A single sample gave rise to the 19 T cell receptor beta chains below, sequenced in a study of T cell repertoires in cytomegalovirus infection. Their antigens remain unidentified. TCRdb processed the reads anew with MiXCR; each CDR3 protein has one entry. The sample holds about 830,000 distinct CDR3 sequences, approximately 30% seen once. The sample in question was cultured CD8+ T cells from PBMCs, obtained from culture after CMV antigen stimulation. The receptors were gathered from a human donor in good health (CMV status not recorded). Some clones in this sample may be carry-over from other donors' samples.

The chain is built from TRBV12-3 or TRBV12-4 and TRBJ2-3; D may be TRBD2 (5 bases). The V gene lost 3 bases and the J gene lost 1 base, with 8 bases spanning the gap. The CDR3 has 14 residues. CDR3 region: CASSFDGGTDTQYF. The CDR3 nucleotides read TGTGCCAGCAGTTTCGACGGGGGCACAGATACGCAGTATTTT.

The chain recombines TRBV27 with TRBJ2-7; 10 bases match TRBD1. V gave up 5 bases and J gave up 6 bases; unmatched junction bases: 10. Germline V CDR1 and CDR2: MNHEY, SMNVEV (reference sequence). The CDR3 runs 15 residues. The CDR3 region is CASSTLGTGESEQYV. DNA of the CDR3: TGTGCCAGCAGTACCCTTGGGACAGGGGAGAGCGAGCAGTACGTC.

This clonotype was detected ten times or more. The rearrangement links TRBV6-2 or TRBV6-3 to TRBJ1-1; unclear D gene. Trimming left V 3 bases short and J 12 bases short, with 11 bases between. Per germline, CDR1 MNHEY and CDR2 SVGEGT. CDR3 length equals 11 residues. CDR3 protein: CASSYPPVTFF. The CDR3 DNA reads TGTGCCAGCAGTTATCCTCCCGTAACTTTCTTT.

For this clonotype: One end of the junction varies from germline; a read error may be responsible. This chain links TRBV7-6 with TRBJ2-2; 7 bases map to TRBD2. The CDR3 is made up of 15 amino acids. Germline CDR1 SGHVS, CDR2 FNYEAQ. The CDR3 DNA sequence: TGTGCTAGCAGCTCCAAGGGAGGGGCCACCGGGGAGCTGTTTTTT. It codes for CASSSKGGATGELFF.

The chain has TRBV19 and TRBJ1-5, with D possibly being TRBD1 (5 bases). Looked up from germline, CDR1 is LNHDA and CDR2 is SQIVND (reference sequence). V lost 6 bases and J lost 5, with 14 bases in between. CDR3 length: 14 amino acids. The CDR3 loop is CASRPREIYQPQHF. The DNA of the CDR3 is TGTGCCAGTAGGCCCAGGGAAATCTATCAGCCCCAGCATTTT.

This clonotype was observed a few times. One end of the junction is discordant with germline, which a read error may explain. The CDR3 protein is CASSLDPPTGASTGELFF. The DNA of the CDR3 is TGTGCTAGCAGCTTAGACCCCCCGACAGGGGCGTCCACCGGGGAGCTGTTTTTT. V is TRBV7-7 and J is TRBJ2-2; 8 bases match TRBD1. CDR1 and CDR2 (germline): SSHAT, FNYEAQ (reference sequence). This CDR3 region has 18 residues.

The rearrangement joins TRBV6-2 or TRBV6-3 to TRBJ1-2; D gene uncertain. Germline V lookup: CDR1 MNHEY, CDR2 SVGEGT. The length of the CDR3 is 12 residues. The V and J ends lost 6 bases and 3 bases respectively, with 8 bases between them. CDR3 sequence reads: CASSPFDYGYTF. For the CDR3, the DNA is TGTGCCAGCAGCCCTTTCGACTATGGCTACACCTTC.

V is TRBV11-2 and J is TRBJ1-4; D gene ambiguous. V was shortened by 5 bases and J by 10 bases, with 14 bases between the two germline ends. This CDR3 spans 13 amino acids. The germline V gene has CDR1 SGHAT and CDR2 FQNNGV. The chain's CDR3 is CASSTHNTGKLFF. CDR3 DNA sequence: TGTGCCAGCAGCACACACAATACTGGAAAACTGTTTTTT. The whole variable domain, filled in from reference TRBV11-2 and TRBJ1-4, reads EAGVAQSPRYKIIEKRQSVAFWCNPISGHATLYWYQQILGQGPKLLIQFQNNGVVDDSQLPKDRFSAERLKGVDSTLKIQPAKLEDSAVYLCASSTHNTGKLFFGSGTQLSVL.

The rearrangement links TRBV6-8 to TRBJ2-3; 13 bases are a match to TRBD2. The length of the CDR3 is 16 residues. The V segment lost 0 bases and the J segment 6 bases; nucleotides outside the gene matches: 3. Germline CDR1 MNHGY, CDR2 SAAAGT. As DNA, the CDR3 is TGTGCCAGCAGTTACTCGGCGACTAGCGGGAGGGATACGCAGTATTTT. Its protein product is CASSYSATSGRDTQYF.

V is TRBV27 and J is TRBJ1-1; 9 bases are shared with TRBD1. The J segment lost 8 bases and the V segment lost 1 base, leaving 5 bases of the junction unmatched. The CDR3 runs to 14 residues. CDR1 MNHEY and CDR2 SMNVEV come from the germline V gene (reference sequence). The CDR3 protein is CASSLWGTGREAFF. As DNA, the CDR3 is TGTGCCAGCAGTTTATGGGGGACAGGGAGAGAAGCTTTCTTT.

This chain uses TRBV28 with TRBJ1-1; D gene unclear. Germline V gene lookup returns CDR1 MDHEN and CDR2 SYDVKM. V lost 6 bases to trimming and J lost 5 bases, with 13 bases between them. The CDR3 consists of 13 residues. As DNA, the CDR3 is TGTGCCAGCAGACCTACGGCCGAAACTGAAGCTTTCTTT. It encodes CASRPTAETEAFF.

This clonotype appeared a few times. The gene calls are TRBV27 and TRBJ2-5; D might be TRBD1 (5 bases). Between the trimmed V and J ends, which lost 6 bases and 1 base, there was a span of 9 bases. The CDR3 is 13 amino acids. Germline CDR1 MNHEY, CDR2 SMNVEV (reference sequence). CDR3 region: CASRGLIQETQYF. The CDR3 DNA is TGTGCCAGCAGGGGGCTGATCCAAGAGACCCAGTACTTC.

This chain links TRBV6-5 with TRBJ2-7, with D unresolved. Trimming removed 6 bases at V and 1 base at J, with 16 bases between. This CDR3 is 15 amino acids long. Germline V CDR1 and CDR2: MNHEY, SVGAGI. The CDR3 DNA reads as TGTGCCAGCAGCCCGGCCACAGTCGGGTCCTACGAGCAGTACTTC. Translation gives CASSPATVGSYEQYF.

The J gene is TRBJ2-5, the V gene TRBV6-1, with 7 bases lining up with TRBD2. Germline trimming cut 5 bases from V and 5 bases from J; bases unmatched to any gene: 8. CDR3 size: 14 residues. Looked up from germline, CDR1 is MNHNS and CDR2 is SASEGT. CDR3 DNA sequence: TGTGCCAGCAGTTGGGGGGGGTTCTCGGAGACCCAGTACTTC. It encodes CASSWGGFSETQYF.

The chain has TRBV27 and TRBJ2-6, with D perhaps matching TRBD1 (6 bases). Germline V lookup: CDR1 MNHEY, CDR2 SMNVEV (reference sequence). This CDR3 has 13 amino acids. V was shortened by 6 bases and J by 9 bases, with 12 bases between the two germline ends. CDR3 region: CASRIGQINVLTF. CDR3 in DNA: TGTGCCAGCAGAATTGGACAGATCAACGTCCTGACTTTC. The full variable domain, completed using reference TRBV27 and TRBJ2-6, is EAQVTQNPRYLITVTGKKLTVTCSQNMNHEYMSWYRQDPGLGLRQIYYSMNVEVTDKGDVPEGYKVSRKEKRNFPLILESPSPNQTSLYFCASRIGQINVLTFGAGSRLTVL.

V is TRBV6-1 and J is TRBJ1-5, with TRBD1 matching over 8 bases. This CDR3 region has 12 residues. CDR1 and CDR2 (germline): MNHNS, SASEGT. The V and J ends lost 7 bases and 11 bases, in that order; junction bases with no gene match: 7. CDR3 amino acids: CASTQGVWAQHF. DNA of the CDR3: TGTGCCAGCACACAGGGGGTTTGGGCCCAGCATTTT.

This clonotype was detected a few times. The chain carries TRBV2 and TRBJ1-1, with TRBD1 matching over 7 bases. Germline V lookup: CDR1 SNHLY, CDR2 FYNNEI. The trim removed 7 bases at V and 6 bases at J, leaving 20 bases unmatched. This CDR3 has 17 residues. The CDR3 DNA reads TGTGCCAGCACGGACAGGCCCGGGGATTTGGTGGGGGCTGAAGCTTTCTTT. It codes for CASTDRPGDLVGAEAFF.

The chain joins TRBV12-3 or TRBV12-4 to TRBJ1-1, with D maybe TRBD1 (6 bases). V was shortened by 6 bases and J by 5 bases, with 16 bases between the two germline ends. The CDR3 length is 14 residues. In nucleotides, the CDR3 is TGTGCCAGCAGCCCAGGGGCGGCGGGAACTGAAGCTTTCTTT. Encoded protein: CASSPGAAGTEAFF.

This clonotype was counted at least ten times. The V call is TRBV12-3 or TRBV12-4, the J call TRBJ1-2, with D possibly matching TRBD1 (5 bases). V shed 5 bases and J shed 6 bases, with 19 bases lying between them. The CDR3 is 15 residues long. The CDR3: CASSIPQGARDGYTF. Written as DNA, the CDR3 is TGTGCCAGCAGTATACCGCAAGGGGCGCGGGATGGCTACACCTTC.